The present T cell receptor (beta chain) was sequenced within a study of cytomegalovirus exposure and HLA in healthy donors. Nominally healthy donors provided the samples, though records likely missed some immune exposures. Notes on this clone: Antigen unknown.

The PCR employed 60 Vbeta primers together with 13 Jbeta primers. The assay was immunoSEQ multiplex PCR, and TCRdb's table has in-frame clones only and misses some. The table lists about 110,000 clones, roughly four fifths of them singletons. J lost 4 bases, V lost 0 bases, and 3 bases had no gene match. The V gene's germline CDR1 is MNHEY and CDR2 SMNVEV (reference sequence). This CDR3 has 14 amino acids. Study-wide points: Indistinguishable V segments, including TRBV6-2 and TRBV6-3, were excluded. About 150 TCR beta chains were listed as cytomegalovirus-associated. Presence/absence results assume similar sequencing depth per donor, which may not hold.

The sequence came from a man aged 18-30 years in good health and CMV-seronegative. Material: PBMCs. The V and J genes are TRBV27 and TRBJ2-7, with 7 bases fitting TRBD2. The CDR3 bases are TGTGCCAGCAGTTTATCGCAGCGGGGTTACGAGCAGTACTTC. Translation gives CASSLSQRGYEQYF.